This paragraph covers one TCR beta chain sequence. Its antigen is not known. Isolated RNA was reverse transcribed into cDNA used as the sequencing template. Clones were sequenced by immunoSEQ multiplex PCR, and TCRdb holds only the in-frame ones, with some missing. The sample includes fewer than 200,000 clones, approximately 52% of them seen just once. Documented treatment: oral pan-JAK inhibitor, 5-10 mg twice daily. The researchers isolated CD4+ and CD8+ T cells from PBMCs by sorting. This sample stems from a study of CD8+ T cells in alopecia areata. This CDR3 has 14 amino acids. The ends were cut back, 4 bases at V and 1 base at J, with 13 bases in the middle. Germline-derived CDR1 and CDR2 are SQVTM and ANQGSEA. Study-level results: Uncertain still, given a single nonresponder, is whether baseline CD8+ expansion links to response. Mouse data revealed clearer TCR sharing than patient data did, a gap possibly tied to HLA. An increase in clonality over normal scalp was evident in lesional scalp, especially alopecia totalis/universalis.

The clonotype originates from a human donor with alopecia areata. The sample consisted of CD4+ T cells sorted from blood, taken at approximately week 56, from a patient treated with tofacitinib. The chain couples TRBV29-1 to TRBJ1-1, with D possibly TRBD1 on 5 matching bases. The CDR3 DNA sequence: TGCAGCGTTGGGAACGCAGGGAAGAACACTGAAGCTTTCTTT. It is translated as CSVGNAGKNTEAFF. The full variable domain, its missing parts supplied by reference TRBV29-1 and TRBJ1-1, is SAVISQKPSRDICQRGTSLTIQCQVDSQVTMMFWYRQQPGQSLTLIATANQGSEATYESGFVIDKFPISRPNLTFSTLTVSNMSPEDSSIYLCSVGNAGKNTEAFFGQGTRLTVV.